This T cell receptor beta chain appears in the sequencing data of a study of T cell responses to AZD1222 COVID-19 vaccine. Points on this clone: Its specificity is unknown.

Repertoires were generated with immunoSEQ multiplex PCR, while TCRdb's copy carries only in-frame clones and drops some. This sample has approximately 150,000 clones; 70% to 90% occur once, and the top ten carry under 3.5%. Regarding the study as a whole: Dominant CD4 TCR responses targeted spike regions 160-218 and 743-854.

This CDR3 region has 16 residues. Germline V CDR1 and CDR2: SGHVS, FNYEAQ. V gave up 1 base and J gave up 8 bases; unmatched junction bases: 9. This receptor was taken from an adult in good health. This sample comprised peripheral blood, obtained on day 0 of AZD1222 vaccination. The rearrangement uses TRBV7-6 and TRBJ2-1, with 9 bases lining up with TRBD1. The CDR3: CASSLVVRDRVYEQFF. CDR3 coding DNA: TGTGCCAGCAGCTTAGTAGTACGGGACAGGGTCTATGAGCAGTTCTTC.